A single sample is the source of the 32 T cell receptor beta chains below, sequenced in a study of T cell responses to AZD1222 COVID-19 vaccine. Data came from immunoSEQ multiplex PCR; TCRdb stores just in-frame clones and leaves some out. The table shows about 85,000 clones, with roughly nine tenths occurring only once. Here the sequenced sample was peripheral blood, taken on day 0 of AZD1222 vaccination. These receptor sequences come from an adult in good health.

J is TRBJ1-2 and V is TRBV5-4; D is uncertain. V gave up 2 bases and J gave up 0 bases, with 8 bases separating them. The CDR3 sequence is 14 residues long. CDR1 SGHNT and CDR2 YYREEE come from the germline V gene (reference sequence). The CDR3 reads CASSFGEANYGYTF. DNA of the CDR3: TGTGCCAGCAGCTTCGGGGAGGCTAACTATGGCTACACCTTC.

The chain recombines TRBV7-2 with TRBJ1-4; D is perhaps TRBD1 (5 bases). Germline loops: CDR1 SGHTA, CDR2 FQGNSA. V gave up 1 base and J gave up 4 bases, with 10 bases separating them. This CDR3 is built from 15 residues. CDR3 in DNA: TGTGCCAGCAGCTTAGAGGGGCAGCTTAATGAAAAACTGTTTTTT. It codes for CASSLEGQLNEKLFF.

The chain uses TRBV4-3 and TRBJ2-1, with D tentatively TRBD1 (6 bases). CDR1 LGHNA and CDR2 YSLEER come from the germline V gene. The V end was cut by 0 bases, the J end by 10 bases, with 13 bases between. CDR3 size: 14 residues. CDR3 loop: CASSQDRRGSEQFF. The CDR3 coding sequence is TGCGCCAGCAGCCAAGATCGCAGGGGCTCCGAGCAGTTCTTC.

The rearrangement joins TRBV11-3 to TRBJ2-7, with TRBD1 identical over 9 bases. The germline CDR1 and CDR2 sequences are SGHNT and YENEEA. The length of the CDR3 is 14 residues. Trimming at V came to 5 bases and at J to 4 bases, leaving 6 bases not matched to a gene. CDR3 sequence: CASSASGTGYEQYF. The CDR3 bases are TGTGCCAGCAGCGCCTCCGGGACAGGGTACGAGCAGTACTTC. The entire variable domain, with the rest obtained from reference TRBV11-3 and TRBJ2-7, is as follows: EAGVVQSPRYKIIEKKQPVAFWCNPISGHNTLYWYLQNLGQGPELLIRYENEEAVDDSQLPKDRFSAERLKGVDSTLKIQPAELGDSAVYLCASSASGTGYEQYFGPGTRLTVT.

The chain uses TRBV6-5 and TRBJ2-7, with a weak D call TRBD1 (6 bases). This CDR3 contains 15 residues. V gave up 0 bases and J gave up 2 bases, with 11 bases separating them. Per germline, CDR1 MNHEY and CDR2 SVGAGI. CDR3 nucleotides: TGTGCCAGCAGTTACTCTTCACAGGGCGCCTACGAGCAGTACTTC. Protein sequence: CASSYSSQGAYEQYF.

The chain has TRBV12-3 or TRBV12-4 and TRBJ1-5; a possible D gene is TRBD1 (5 bases). This CDR3 has 13 residues. Between the trimmed V and J ends, which lost 3 bases and 8 bases, there was a span of 11 bases. CDR3 nucleotide sequence: TGTGCCAGCAGTTTGATAAGGGGCGAGCCCCAGCATTTT. This translates into CASSLIRGEPQHF.

The rearrangement joins TRBV7-9 to TRBJ1-5; D is perhaps TRBD1 (6 bases). V gave up 6 bases and J gave up 1 base, with 19 bases separating them. The CDR3 is 17 amino acids. Germline V gives CDR1 SEHNR, CDR2 FQNEAQ (reference sequence). The CDR3 is CASRGSEEQGSNQPQHF. In DNA, the CDR3 is TGTGCCAGCAGAGGTTCAGAGGAACAGGGCAGCAATCAGCCCCAGCATTTT. The full variable domain, in which reference TRBV7-9 and TRBJ1-5 provide the parts outside the CDR3, is DTGVSQNPRHKITKRGQNVTFRCDPISEHNRLYWYRQTLGQGPEFLTYFQNEAQLEKSRLLSDRFSAERPKGSFSTLEIQRTEQGDSAMYLCASRGSEEQGSNQPQHFGDGTRLSIL.

The rearrangement joins TRBV18 to TRBJ1-2; possibly TRBD1 for D (6 bases). CDR3 length: 14 residues. V lost 2 bases and J 2 bases, leaving 9 bases between the germline ends. Germline V lookup: CDR1 KGHSH, CDR2 LQKENI. The CDR3 protein is CASSPNRANYGYTF. DNA for the CDR3: TGTGCCAGCTCACCAAACAGGGCGAACTATGGCTACACCTTC. Full variable domain (remainder filled in from reference TRBV18 and TRBJ1-2): NAGVMQNPRHLVRRRGQEARLRCSPMKGHSHVYWYRQLPEEGLKFMVYLQKENIIDESGMPKERFSAEFPKEGPSILRIQQVVRGDSAAYFCASSPNRANYGYTFGSGTRLTVV.

This chain links TRBV10-2 with TRBJ1-5; D gene uncertain. Trimming took off 6 bases at V and 2 bases at J, with 11 bases between the two ends. Germline values: CDR1 WSHSY, CDR2 SAAADI. The CDR3 runs to 14 residues. The DNA for the CDR3 is TGCGCCAGCAGCGTGGGGTCTGGCAATCAGCCCCAGCATTTT. Amino acid sequence: CASSVGSGNQPQHF.

This clone came up once. The V call is TRBV28, the J call TRBJ1-5; D is possibly TRBD1 (5 bases). V lost 5 bases and J lost 2, with 10 bases in between. Germline CDR1 and CDR2: MDHEN and SYDVKM. CDR3 length: 14 amino acids. This chain's CDR3 is CASSVGVGNQPQHF. The CDR3, as DNA: TGTGCCAGCAGTGTGGGGGTAGGCAATCAGCCCCAGCATTTT.

The V gene is TRBV11-2, the J gene TRBJ2-1; no clear D. Germline CDR1 reads SGHAT; CDR2 reads FQNNGV. V gave up 0 bases and J gave up 4 bases, with 10 bases separating them. The CDR3 length is 15 residues. CDR3 amino acids: CASSLEATPYNEQFF. For the CDR3, the DNA is TGTGCCAGCAGCTTAGAAGCGACTCCTTACAATGAGCAGTTCTTC. Full variable domain (missing parts from reference TRBV11-2 and TRBJ2-1): EAGVAQSPRYKIIEKRQSVAFWCNPISGHATLYWYQQILGQGPKLLIQFQNNGVVDDSQLPKDRFSAERLKGVDSTLKIQPAKLEDSAVYLCASSLEATPYNEQFFGPGTRLTVL.

With regard to this clone: Relative to the germline gene, one junction end is altered; a read error may explain this. This chain links TRBV7-7 with TRBJ2-1, with D perhaps TRBD2 (5 bases). This CDR3 contains 16 residues. The germline gives CDR1 SSHAT, CDR2 FNYEAQ (reference sequence). CDR3 region: CASSLGSSGSYNEQFF. In nucleotides, the CDR3 is TGTGCTAGCAGCTTAGGTTCGAGCGGTTCCTACAATGAGCAGTTCTTC.

The CDR3 sequence: CASSEALGVRTEAFF. CDR3 nucleotide sequence: TGTGCCAGCAGTGAAGCGCTTGGGGTGCGCACTGAAGCTTTCTTT. This chain joins TRBV2 and TRBJ1-1; D gene ambiguous. CDR1 is SNHLY, CDR2 FYNNEI, per germline. CDR3 length equals 15 residues. Deletions cut 0 bases from V and 4 bases from J, with 12 bases between.

V usage is TRBV6-6 and J usage is TRBJ2-3; D may be TRBD1 or TRBD2 (6 bases each). This CDR3 region has 17 residues. V was shortened by 7 bases and J by 10 bases, with 30 bases between the two germline ends. Germline CDR1 is MNHNY and CDR2 is SVGAGI (reference sequence). CDR3 coding DNA: TGTGCCAGCACTCGGGGAGGCCTAGCTTATAGCAAGGGGGCGCAGTATTTT. Translated: CASTRGGLAYSKGAQYF.

This chain connects TRBV5-4 to TRBJ2-4; 7 bases are shared with TRBD1. The CDR3 is 16 amino acids. The germline V gene has CDR1 SGHNT and CDR2 YYREEE (reference sequence). Losses at the gene ends were 0 bases for V and 0 bases for J; bases not matched to a gene: 3. The CDR3 nucleotides are TGTGCCAGCAGCTTGGGGACAGGTGCAGCCAAAAACATTCAGTACTTC. Protein: CASSLGTGAAKNIQYF. The variable domain in full, completed from reference TRBV5-4 and TRBJ2-4, reads ETGVTQSPTHLIKTRGQQVTLRCSSQSGHNTVSWYQQALGQGPQFIFQYYREEENGRGNFPPRFSGLQFPNYSSELNVNALELDDSALYLCASSLGTGAAKNIQYFGAGTRLSVL.

The chain employs TRBV28 and TRBJ1-2, with 9 bases matching TRBD1. The CDR3 totals 14 residues. J gave up 4 bases and V 7 bases, and 7 bases lay outside the gene matches. From germline, CDR1 is MDHEN and CDR2 SYDVKM. For the CDR3, the DNA is TGTGCCAGCACCTCGGGACAGGGCCCCTATGGCTACACCTTC. Translating it yields CASTSGQGPYGYTF.

V gene TRBV2 combines with J gene TRBJ1-6; D unclear. V lost 11 bases and J lost 8, with 13 bases in between. This CDR3 has 12 amino acids. Germline-derived CDR1 and CDR2 are SNHLY and FYNNEI. The chain's CDR3 is CAGRGGDSPLHF. The CDR3 bases are TGTGCCGGACGGGGTGGTGATTCACCCCTCCACTTT.

V gene TRBV28 combines with J gene TRBJ1-1; 8 bases are a match to TRBD1. The CDR3 loop spans 16 amino acids. Trimming cost V 2 bases and J 4 bases; bases outside gene matches: 9. From germline, CDR1 is MDHEN and CDR2 SYDVKM. The CDR3 spells CASSLGGQGAGTEAFF. CDR3 coding DNA: TGTGCCAGCAGTTTAGGTGGGCAGGGGGCGGGCACTGAAGCTTTCTTT. The full variable domain, with the rest looked up from reference TRBV28 and TRBJ1-1, is DVKVTQSSRYLVKRTGEKVFLECVQDMDHENMFWYRQDPGLGLRLIYFSYDVKMKEKGDIPEGYSVSREKKERFSLILESASTNQTSMYLCASSLGGQGAGTEAFFGQGTRLTVV.

The genes are TRBV11-3 and TRBJ1-1, with D maybe TRBD1 (5 bases). Trimming pared 3 bases from V and 4 bases from J, leaving 9 bases between. The CDR3 sequence is 13 residues long. The germline V gene encodes CDR1 SGHNT and CDR2 YENEEA. The CDR3 region has the DNA TGTGCCAGCAGCTTTGGGACGAGCACTGAAGCTTTCTTT. Its protein is CASSFGTSTEAFF.

The rearrangement links TRBV15 to TRBJ2-5; D is possibly TRBD1 (5 bases). Per the germline V gene, CDR1 is LNHNV and CDR2 is YYDKDF (reference sequence). This CDR3 comprises 14 residues. V was clipped by 4 bases and J by 3 bases, with 12 bases between them. CDR3 nucleotide sequence: TGTGCCACCAGCACCAGGGCCACCAAAGAGACCCAGTACTTC. It specifies CATSTRATKETQYF.

V and J are TRBV19 and TRBJ2-7, with D perhaps matching TRBD1 or TRBD2 (5 bases each). The CDR3 extends over 14 amino acids. CDR1 and CDR2 (germline): LNHDA, SQIVND (reference sequence). Trimming stripped 5 bases from V and 2 bases from J, with 13 bases between. DNA for the CDR3: TGTGCCAGTAGTCCCCAGGGACCTACCTACGAGCAGTACTTC. This encodes CASSPQGPTYEQYF. The whole variable domain, filled in from reference TRBV19 and TRBJ2-7, reads DGGITQSPKYLFRKEGQNVTLSCEQNLNHDAMYWYRQDPGQGLRLIYYSQIVNDFQKGDIAEGYSVSREKKESFPLTVTSAQKNPTAFYLCASSPQGPTYEQYFGPGTRLTVT.

The CDR3 sequence: CAIRNPSGGAGDTQYF. Here the CDR3 DNA reads TGTGCCATCAGGAACCCTAGCGGGGGGGCAGGAGATACGCAGTATTTT. V is TRBV10-3 and J is TRBJ2-3; 12 nucleotides align to TRBD2. Germline CDR1 and CDR2: ENHRY and SYGVKD. J gave up 5 bases and V 6 bases, and 9 bases lay outside the gene matches. CDR3 length: 16 amino acids.

The J gene is TRBJ1-1, the V gene TRBV6-5, with 8 bases identical to TRBD1. The CDR3 is 15 amino acids. CDR1 is MNHEY, CDR2 SVGAGI, per germline. With V trimmed by 10 bases and J by 0 bases, 10 bases remained unmatched. CDR3 sequence reads: CATKDRGEMNTEAFF. Written as DNA, the CDR3 is TGTGCCACCAAAGACAGGGGCGAAATGAACACTGAAGCTTTCTTT.

V is TRBV28 and J is TRBJ1-5; 9 bases agree with TRBD1. V gave up 4 bases and J gave up 7 bases; unmatched junction bases: 8. Germline lookup yields CDR1 MDHEN and CDR2 SYDVKM. CDR3 length equals 15 residues. This chain's CDR3 is CASSSSGTGTQPQHF. In nucleotides, the CDR3 is TGTGCCAGCAGTTCCTCCGGGACAGGGACCCAGCCCCAGCATTTT.

The chain has TRBV6-2 or TRBV6-3 and TRBJ2-3; perhaps TRBD2 as D (5 bases). V lost 5 bases and J 6 bases, leaving 15 bases between the germline ends. Germline V CDR1 and CDR2: MNHEY, SVGEGT. CDR3 length equals 14 residues. The CDR3 sequence: CASSALGSRDTQYF. Here the CDR3 DNA reads TGTGCCAGCAGTGCCTTGGGGAGCCGCGATACGCAGTATTTT.

This clone was observed a few times. This rearrangement joins TRBV5-1 to TRBJ2-5; 9 bases align to TRBD1. Germline assignment: CDR1 SGHRS and CDR2 YFSETQ. V was clipped by 4 bases and J by 2 bases; unmatched bases: 6. CDR3 length: 15 amino acids. As DNA, the CDR3 is TGCGCCAGCAGCAAGTCCGGGACAGGGCAAGAGACCCAGTACTTC. Translation gives CASSKSGTGQETQYF.

The chain employs TRBV9 and TRBJ2-7; D may be TRBD1 (6 bases). The germline V gene encodes CDR1 SGDLS and CDR2 YYNGEE. The CDR3 spans 15 residues. V lost 0 bases to trimming and J lost 2 bases, with 12 bases between them. The DNA of the CDR3 is TGTGCCAGCAGCGTAGATCCCACAGGGACCTACGAGCAGTACTTC. It codes for CASSVDPTGTYEQYF.

The V and J genes are TRBV5-1 and TRBJ1-1; TRBD1 is a possible D gene (6 bases). Germline V gives CDR1 SGHRS, CDR2 YFSETQ. V was pared by 1 base and J by 5 bases, with 15 bases between. The CDR3 spans 15 residues. The CDR3 coding sequence is TGCGCCAGCAGCTTGTTCGGCAGGGGAGGGACTGAAGCTTTCTTT. Residues: CASSLFGRGGTEAFF.

The chain has TRBV11-2 and TRBJ2-5; the D gene could be TRBD1 or TRBD2 (5 bases each). The CDR3 is 12 amino acids. Germline assignment: CDR1 SGHAT and CDR2 FQNNGV. Trimming left V 5 bases short and J 5 bases short, with 9 bases between. The DNA of the CDR3 is TGTGCCAGCAGCCACCGGGGCGAGACCCAGTACTTC. Translated, it gives CASSHRGETQYF.

V is TRBV9 and J is TRBJ2-5, with D possibly matching TRBD2 (6 bases). The CDR3 is made up of 16 amino acids. Trimming left V 0 bases short and J 0 bases short, with 12 bases between. Per the germline V gene, CDR1 is SGDLS and CDR2 is YYNGEE. The CDR3 reads CASSVAGGKYQETQYF. In DNA, the CDR3 is TGTGCCAGCAGCGTAGCAGGAGGGAAGTACCAAGAGACCCAGTACTTC.

The J gene is TRBJ2-7, the V gene TRBV12-3 or TRBV12-4; no reliable D call. The CDR3 runs to 12 residues. Deletions cut 3 bases from V and 0 bases from J, with 3 bases between. The CDR3: CASSLGSYEQYF. The CDR3 DNA sequence: TGTGCCAGCAGTTTGGGCTCCTACGAGCAGTACTTC.

This clone occurred once. This sequence joins TRBV25-1 and TRBJ1-4; D may be TRBD1 (5 bases). V shed 4 bases and J shed 0 bases, with 12 bases lying between them. CDR1 and CDR2 (germline): MGHDK, SYGVNS. The CDR3 has 16 residues. In DNA form, the CDR3 reads TGTGCCAGCAGTGGAAACAGGTTTGCAACTAATGAAAAACTGTTTTTT. Its translation is CASSGNRFATNEKLFF. Full variable domain (outside the CDR3, taken from reference TRBV25-1 and TRBJ1-4): EADIYQTPRYLVIGTGKKITLECSQTMGHDKMYWYQQDPGMELHLIHYSYGVNSTEKGDLSSESTVSRIRTEHFPLTLESARPSHTSQYLCASSGNRFATNEKLFFGSGTQLSVL.